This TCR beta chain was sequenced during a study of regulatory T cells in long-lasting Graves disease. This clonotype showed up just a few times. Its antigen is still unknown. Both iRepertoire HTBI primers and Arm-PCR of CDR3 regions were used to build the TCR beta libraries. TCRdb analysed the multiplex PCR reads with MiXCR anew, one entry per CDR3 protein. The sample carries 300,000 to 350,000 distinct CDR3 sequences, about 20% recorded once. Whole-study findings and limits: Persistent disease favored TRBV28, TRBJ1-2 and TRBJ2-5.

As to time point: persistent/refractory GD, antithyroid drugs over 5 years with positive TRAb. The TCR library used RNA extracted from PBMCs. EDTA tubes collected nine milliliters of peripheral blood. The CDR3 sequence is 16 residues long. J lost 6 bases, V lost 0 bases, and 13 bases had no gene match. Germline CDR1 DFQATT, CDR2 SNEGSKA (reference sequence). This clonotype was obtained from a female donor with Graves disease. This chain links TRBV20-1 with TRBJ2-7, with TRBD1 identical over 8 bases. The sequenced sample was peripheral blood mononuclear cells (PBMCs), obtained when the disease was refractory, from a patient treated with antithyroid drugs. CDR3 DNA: TGCAGTGCTAGAGATCCTTACTTAGACAGGGGTACCGAGCAGTACTTC. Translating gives CSARDPYLDRGTEQYF.